This TCR beta chain originates from a study of T cells of healthy individuals. Points on this clonotype: The junction shows a germline mismatch at one end, possibly a read error.

The CDR3 loop spans 14 amino acids. From germline, CDR1 is SGHRS and CDR2 YFSETQ. From the 5' RACE reads, TCRdb called clonotypes with MiXCR, one entry per CDR3 protein. Of 50,000 to 55,000 distinct CDR3 sequences in the sample, 14% to 15% are singletons; the top ten hold 16%. This chain joins TRBV5-1 and TRBJ2-7, with unresolved D. The receptor comes from a human donor in good health. The CDR3 region is CASSLEGYSYEQYF. The CDR3 DNA follows: TGTGCCAGCAGCTTGGAAGGGTACTCCTACGAGCAGTACTTC. Based on the CDR3 plus reference TRBV5-1 and TRBJ2-7, the full variable domain is KAGVTQTPRYLIKTRGQQVTLSCSPISGHRSVSWYQQTPGQGLQFLFEYFSETQRNKGNFPGRFSGRQFSNSRSEMNVSTLELGDSALYLCASSLEGYSYEQYFGPGTRLTVT.